The clone carrying this T cell receptor beta chain is a singleton in its sample. The data stem from a study of blood T cell repertoires in COVID-19. Study information: Acute-phase and convalescent COVID-19 samples originated in the United States, Italy and Spain. In each case, the material was cDNA or gDNA derived from T cells, B-cell-depleted T cells, or PBMCs.

Authors' processing steps: By means of reference gene primer amplification, nucleated cell counts were estimated. Libraries were prepared by immunoSEQ multiplex PCR; TCRdb keeps only in-frame clonotypes and omits some of them. The V and J calls and clone size come from that table; D and trimming were worked out from the DNA. The sample carries more than 300,000 clones, around 90% recorded once. With 1 base removed from V and 2 bases from J, the gap between germline ends came to 8 bases. The CDR3 is made up of 14 amino acids. Germline V CDR1 and CDR2: KGHSH, LQKENI. This sequence was found in a man between 18 and 29 years old who had recovered from COVID-19. V and J are TRBV18 and TRBJ1-1; D may be TRBD1 (6 bases). The source material was peripheral blood. CDR3 sequence: CASSPRTDNTEAFF. CDR3 bases: TGTGCCAGCTCACCACGGACAGATAACACTGAAGCTTTCTTT.